The rows below give T cell receptor beta chains drawn from one sample of a study of blood T cell repertoires in COVID-19. Assay: immunoSEQ multiplex PCR; the TCRdb copy retains only in-frame clones and omits some. Of about 230,000 clones in the sample, roughly 83% were seen once. Sequenced input: peripheral blood. The receptors come from a man in his forties with acute or convalescent COVID-19. The CDR3 runs from the conserved cysteine through the conserved F or W. A D gene is named only where the DNA matches it firmly. The size field is filled for only some rows; it gives once, few, many or a size class.

size	D	V	J	DNA	CDR3
.	.	TRBV6-5	TRBJ1-1	TGTGCCAGCAGTCGACTTGTTTCGTCTCGTTCTGAAGCTTTCTTT	CASSRLVSSRSEAFF
.	.	TRBV3-1/TRBV3-2	TRBJ1-4	TGTGCCAGCAGCCAAACTTGGGACACGGGTAAACTGTTTTTT	CASSQTWDTGKLFF
.	.	TRBV6-6	TRBJ1-5	TGTGCCAGCAGTTACGAGAGAGTTCAGCCCCAGCATTTT	CASSYERVQPQHF
few	.	TRBV11-1	TRBJ1-3	TGTGCCAGCAGCCGAACGGGGATTTCTGGAAACACCATATATTTT	CASSRTGISGNTIYF
.	TRBD1	TRBV30	TRBJ2-3	TGTGCCTGGAGTTGGCAGGGGGCTGGGGATACGCAGTATTTT	CAWSWQGAGDTQYF
.	.	TRBV6-5	TRBJ1-4	TGTGCCAGCAGTCTTGGGGGAGGGCGGGAAAAACTGTTTTTT	CASSLGGGREKLFF
.	.	TRBV7-9	TRBJ2-1	TGTGCCAGCAGCGCGGACACAAAACAGTTCTTC	CASSADTKQFF
.	.	TRBV6-1	TRBJ1-4	TGTGCCAGCAGTGAGAGTGTACAGGCAACTAATGAAAAACTGTTTTTT	CASSESVQATNEKLFF
.	.	TRBV3-1/TRBV3-2	TRBJ1-1	TGTGCCAGCAGCCCAGGGATTTTCTCTGAAGCTTTCTTT	CASSPGIFSEAFF
.	TRBD1	TRBV28	TRBJ2-5	TGTGCCAGCAGTTTGATAACAGGGGATCGGGAGACCCAGTACTTC	CASSLITGDRETQYF
once	.	TRBV6-5	TRBJ2-5	TGTGCCAGCAGCTCTTTGGACATCCAAGAGACCCAGTACTTC	CASSSLDIQETQYF
.	.	TRBV5-1	TRBJ2-2	TGCGCCAGCAGCGAAACAGGTGGCACCGGGGAGCTGTTTTTT	CASSETGGTGELFF
.	.	TRBV2	TRBJ2-7	TGTGCCACCACGGCCCTTCAGGGCAGGAATAGCGAGCAGTACTTC	CATTALQGRNSEQYF
few	TRBD1	TRBV6-1	TRBJ1-6	TGTGCCAGCAGTGAACAGGGGGCCTCCTATAATTCACCCCTCCACTTT	CASSEQGASYNSPLHF
.	.	TRBV19	TRBJ2-2	TGTGCCAGTAGGCCTACGGGCACCGGGGAGCTGTTTTTT	CASRPTGTGELFF
few	.	TRBV6-4	TRBJ2-3	TGTGCCAGCAGGGCCGGGACTGGCAGCACAGATACGCAGTATTTT	CASRAGTGSTDTQYF
.	.	TRBV11-2	TRBJ1-2	TGTGCCAGCAGCTTAATTGGGACGGGGGGTAACTATGGCTACACCTTC	CASSLIGTGGNYGYTF
.	TRBD2	TRBV11-3	TRBJ2-7	TGTGCCAGCAGCTTAGTGGCGGGAGACGAGCAGTACTTC	CASSLVAGDEQYF
.	.	TRBV3-1/TRBV3-2	TRBJ2-1	TGTGCCAGCAGCCAAGGAGACCCAGGATACAATGAGCAGTTCTTC	CASSQGDPGYNEQFF
.	.	TRBV29-1	TRBJ2-5	TGCAGCGTCTTGCGAGAGACCCAGTACTTC	CSVLRETQYF
.	TRBD2	TRBV11-3	TRBJ2-7	TGTGCCAGCAGCTTACGCGGGAGTGACGAGCAGTACTTC	CASSLRGSDEQYF
.	.	TRBV7-9	TRBJ1-1	TGTGCCAGCAGCCCTCTAGGGGGGGACACTGAAGCTTTCTTT	CASSPLGGDTEAFF
.	TRBD1	TRBV12-5	TRBJ1-1	TGTGCTAGTGGTTTTGGACAGGCTGAAGCTTTCTTT	CASGFGQAEAFF
.	.	TRBV29-1	TRBJ2-6	TGCAGCGTTGAAGGGACTTCCGGGGCCAACGTCCTGACTTTC	CSVEGTSGANVLTF
.	TRBD1	TRBV9	TRBJ2-2	TGTGCCAGCAGCCCAGACCAGGGACAGCCCGAGAACACCGGGGAGCTGTTTTTT	CASSPDQGQPENTGELFF
.	.	TRBV25-1	TRBJ1-1	TGTGCCAGCAGTGAAGCCGGGGTTTGGGCTTTCTTT	CASSEAGVWAFF
once	TRBD1	TRBV7-3	TRBJ1-1	TGTGCCAGCAGCTCTACAGGGGGCGTCACTGAAGCTTTCTTT	CASSSTGGVTEAFF
.	.	TRBV7-3	TRBJ2-2	TGTGCCAGCAGCAACGGGATGGGGGAGCTGTTTTTT	CASSNGMGELFF
.	.	TRBV14	TRBJ2-1	TGTGCCAGCAGCCAAGAGGCAGGAATAGACAATGAGCAGTTCTTC	CASSQEAGIDNEQFF
.	.	TRBV7-2	TRBJ2-7	TGTGCCAGCAGTACAGGGCTTAGTTTCTACGGCGAGCAGTACTTC	CASSTGLSFYGEQYF
few	TRBD2	TRBV5-4	TRBJ2-2	TGTGCCAGCAGCTATCCCCTAGCGGGAGGACGGAACACCGGGGAGCTGTTTTTT	CASSYPLAGGRNTGELFF
few	TRBD1	TRBV10-3	TRBJ1-2	TGTGCCATCAGTGGAAGGACAGGGGGCGCGTTTGGCTACACCTTC	CAISGRTGGAFGYTF
.	.	TRBV28	TRBJ2-5	TGTGCCAGCAGTTCGGGTCAACAAGAGACCCAGTACTTC	CASSSGQQETQYF
.	TRBD2	TRBV10-3	TRBJ2-2	TGTGCCATCAGTGTACGGACTAGCGGGAGTGCGAACACCGGGGAGCTGTTTTTT	CAISVRTSGSANTGELFF
.	TRBD1	TRBV2	TRBJ1-4	TGTGCCAGCAGTGACCCCGGGACAGGGGGAGAAAAACTGTTTTTT	CASSDPGTGGEKLFF
.	.	TRBV11-2	TRBJ2-5	TGTGCCAGCAGCTTAGTCTTGCGGGTTGGAGAGACCCAGTACTTC	CASSLVLRVGETQYF